This T cell receptor beta chain stems from a study of T-cell reconstitution after alpha-beta-depleted transplantation in children. Trimming pared 0 bases from V and 5 bases from J, leaving 14 bases between. Germline CDR1 reads SGDLS; CDR2 reads YYNGEE. There are 15 residues in the CDR3. This clonotype has only a few counts. Using unique molecular identifiers, the investigators prepared the TCRbeta library. TCRdb used MiXCR to reprocess the PCR reads, holding one entry per CDR3 protein. The sample includes roughly 500,000 distinct CDR3 sequences, roughly an eighth of them seen just once. This chain joins TRBV9 and TRBJ2-5; D may be TRBD1 (5 bases). The origin of this receptor is a human donor who donated a stem cell graft to a child with combined immunodeficiency. The specimen was PBMCs from the stem cell graft donor, collected from the stem cell graft. The CDR3 DNA reads as TGTGCCAGCAGCGTAGAAAGGGGCCCGAGGGAGACCCAGTACTTC. Protein product: CASSVERGPRETQYF.